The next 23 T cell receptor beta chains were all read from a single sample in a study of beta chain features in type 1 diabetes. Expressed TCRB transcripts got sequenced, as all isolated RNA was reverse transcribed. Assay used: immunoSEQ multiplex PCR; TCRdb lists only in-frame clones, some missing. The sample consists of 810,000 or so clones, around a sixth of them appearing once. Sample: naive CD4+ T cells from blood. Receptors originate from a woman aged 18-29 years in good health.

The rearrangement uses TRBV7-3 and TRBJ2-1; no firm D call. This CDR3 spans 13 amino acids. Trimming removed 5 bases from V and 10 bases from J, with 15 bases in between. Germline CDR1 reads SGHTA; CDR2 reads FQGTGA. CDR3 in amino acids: CASSERLQGEQFF. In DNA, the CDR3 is TGTGCCAGCAGCGAGAGGCTTCAAGGGGAGCAGTTCTTC.

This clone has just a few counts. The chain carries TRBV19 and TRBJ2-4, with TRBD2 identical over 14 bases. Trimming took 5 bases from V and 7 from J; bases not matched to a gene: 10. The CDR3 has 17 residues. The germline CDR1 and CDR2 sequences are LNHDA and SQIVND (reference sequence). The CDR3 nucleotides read TGTGCCAGTAGTGCTGGGACTAGCGGGAGATTATATAACATTCAGTACTTC. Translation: CASSAGTSGRLYNIQYF.

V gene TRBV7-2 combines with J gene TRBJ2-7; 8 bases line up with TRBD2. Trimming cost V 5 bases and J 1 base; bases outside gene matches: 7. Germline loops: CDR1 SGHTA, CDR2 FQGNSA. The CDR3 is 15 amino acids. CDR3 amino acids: CASSKPGLGSYEQYF. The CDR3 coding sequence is TGTGCCAGCAGCAAACCGGGACTAGGGTCCTACGAGCAGTACTTC.

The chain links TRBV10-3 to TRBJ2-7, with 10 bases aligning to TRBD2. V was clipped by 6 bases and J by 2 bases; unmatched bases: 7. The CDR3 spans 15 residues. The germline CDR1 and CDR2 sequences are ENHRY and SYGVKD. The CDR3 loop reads CAISSSGSFAYEQYF. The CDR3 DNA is TGTGCCATCAGCTCTAGCGGGAGCTTCGCCTACGAGCAGTACTTC.

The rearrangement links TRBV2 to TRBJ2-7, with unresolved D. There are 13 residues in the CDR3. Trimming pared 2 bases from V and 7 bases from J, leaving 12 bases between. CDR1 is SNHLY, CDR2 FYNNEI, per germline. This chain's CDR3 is CASSEPKVGEQYF. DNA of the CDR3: TGTGCCAGCAGTGAACCCAAGGTCGGTGAGCAGTACTTC.

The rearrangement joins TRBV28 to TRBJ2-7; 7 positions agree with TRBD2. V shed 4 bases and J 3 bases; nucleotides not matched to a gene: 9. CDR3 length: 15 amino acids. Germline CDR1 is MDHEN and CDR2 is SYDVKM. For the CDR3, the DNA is TGTGCCAGCAGTTCACCGGGAGGACGGGTCTACGAGCAGTACTTC. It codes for CASSSPGGRVYEQYF.

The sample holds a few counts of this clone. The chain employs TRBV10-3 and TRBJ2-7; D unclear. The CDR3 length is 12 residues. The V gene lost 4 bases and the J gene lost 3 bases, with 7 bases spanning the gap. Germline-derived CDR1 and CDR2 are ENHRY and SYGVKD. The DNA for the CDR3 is TGTGCCATCAGTGGTGCGGTCTACGAGCAGTACTTC. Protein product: CAISGAVYEQYF.

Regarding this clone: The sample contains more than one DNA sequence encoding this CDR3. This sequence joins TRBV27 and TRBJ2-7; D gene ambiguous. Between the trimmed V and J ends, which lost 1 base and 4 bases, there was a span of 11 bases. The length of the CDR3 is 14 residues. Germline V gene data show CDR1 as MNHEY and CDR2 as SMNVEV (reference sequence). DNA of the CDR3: TGTGCCAGCAGTTTATTGGGTCCGTCTTACGAGCAGTACTTC. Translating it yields CASSLLGPSYEQYF.

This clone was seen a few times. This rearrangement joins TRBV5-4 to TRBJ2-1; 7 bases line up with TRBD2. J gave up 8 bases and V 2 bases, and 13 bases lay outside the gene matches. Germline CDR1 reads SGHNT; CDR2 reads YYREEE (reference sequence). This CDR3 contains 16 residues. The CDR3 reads CASSLPGTNLFHEQFF. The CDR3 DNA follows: TGTGCCAGCAGCTTACCCGGGACTAACCTCTTCCATGAGCAGTTCTTC.

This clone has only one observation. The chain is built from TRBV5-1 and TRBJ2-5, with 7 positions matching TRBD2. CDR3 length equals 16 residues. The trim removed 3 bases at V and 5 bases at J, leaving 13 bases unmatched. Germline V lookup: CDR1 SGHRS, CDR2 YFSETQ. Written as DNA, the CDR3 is TGCGCCAGCAGCTCGGGCGGACTAGGCGTTCGGGAGACCCAGTACTTC. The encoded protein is CASSSGGLGVRETQYF.

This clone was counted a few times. In DNA, the CDR3 is TGTGCCAGCAGCCCGGGGGTCTTGGATACGCAGTATTTT. Translating it yields CASSPGVLDTQYF. The chain employs TRBV7-9 and TRBJ2-3, with a weak D call TRBD2 (6 bases). The germline V gene has CDR1 SEHNR and CDR2 FQNEAQ (reference sequence). Between the trimmed V and J ends, which lost 5 bases and 6 bases, there was a span of 12 bases. This CDR3 contains 13 residues.

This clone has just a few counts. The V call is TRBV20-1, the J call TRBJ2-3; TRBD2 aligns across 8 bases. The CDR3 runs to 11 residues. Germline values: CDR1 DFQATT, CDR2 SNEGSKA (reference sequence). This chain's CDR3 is CRAGAGDTQYF. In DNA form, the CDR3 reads TGCAGAGCGGGAGCGGGAGATACGCAGTATTTT.

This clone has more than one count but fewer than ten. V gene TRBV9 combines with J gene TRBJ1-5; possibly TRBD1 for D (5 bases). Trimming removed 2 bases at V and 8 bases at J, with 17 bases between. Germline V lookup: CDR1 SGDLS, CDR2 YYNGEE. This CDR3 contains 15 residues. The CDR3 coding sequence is TGTGCCAGCAGCGTCCGAGGTGACAGCGTTAAGCCCCAGCATTTT. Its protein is CASSVRGDSVKPQHF.

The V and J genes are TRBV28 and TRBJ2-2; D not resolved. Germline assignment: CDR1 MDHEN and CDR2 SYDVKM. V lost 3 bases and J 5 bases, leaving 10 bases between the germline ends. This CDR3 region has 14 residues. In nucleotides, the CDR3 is TGTGCCAGCAGTTTGGGCAGTAAAACCGGGGAGCTGTTTTTT. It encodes CASSLGSKTGELFF.

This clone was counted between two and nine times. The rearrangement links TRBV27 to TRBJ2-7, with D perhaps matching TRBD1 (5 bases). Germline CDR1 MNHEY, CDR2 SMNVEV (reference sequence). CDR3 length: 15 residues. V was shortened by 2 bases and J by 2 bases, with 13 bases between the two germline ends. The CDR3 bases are TGTGCCAGCAGTTTAAGGGGCGGAAGGACCTACGAGCAGTACTTC. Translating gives CASSLRGGRTYEQYF.

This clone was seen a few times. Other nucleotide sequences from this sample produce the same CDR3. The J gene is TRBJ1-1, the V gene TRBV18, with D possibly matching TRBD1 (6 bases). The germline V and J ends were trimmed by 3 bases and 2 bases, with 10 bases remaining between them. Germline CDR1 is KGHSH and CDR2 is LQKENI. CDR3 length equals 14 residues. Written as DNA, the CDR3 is TGTGCCAGCTCACCGGGACACCTCAACACTGAAGCTTTCTTT. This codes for CASSPGHLNTEAFF.

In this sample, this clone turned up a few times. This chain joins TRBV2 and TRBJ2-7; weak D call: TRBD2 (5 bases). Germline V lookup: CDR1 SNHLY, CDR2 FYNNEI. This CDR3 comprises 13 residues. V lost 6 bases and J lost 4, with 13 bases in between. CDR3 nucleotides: TGTGCCAGCAGACGGGGAGAGTGGTACGAGCAGTACTTC. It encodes CASRRGEWYEQYF. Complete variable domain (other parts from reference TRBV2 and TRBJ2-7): EPEVTQTPSHQVTQMGQEVILRCVPISNHLYFYWYRQILGQKVEFLVSFYNNEISEKSEIFDDQFSVERPDGSNFTLKIRSTKLEDSAMYFCASRRGEWYEQYFGPGTRLTVT.

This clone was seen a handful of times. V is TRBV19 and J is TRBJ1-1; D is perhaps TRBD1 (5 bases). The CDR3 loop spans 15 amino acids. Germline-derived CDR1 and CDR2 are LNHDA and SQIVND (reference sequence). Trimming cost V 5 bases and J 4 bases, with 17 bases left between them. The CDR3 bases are TGTGCCAGTAGTGACCGGGACCGGTGGGGCACTGAAGCTTTCTTT. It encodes CASSDRDRWGTEAFF.

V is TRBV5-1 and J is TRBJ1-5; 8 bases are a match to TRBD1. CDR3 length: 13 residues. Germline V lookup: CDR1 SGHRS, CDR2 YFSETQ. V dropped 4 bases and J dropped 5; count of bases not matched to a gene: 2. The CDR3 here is CASSVTGDQPQHF. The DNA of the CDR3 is TGCGCCAGCAGCGTGACAGGGGATCAGCCCCAGCATTTT.

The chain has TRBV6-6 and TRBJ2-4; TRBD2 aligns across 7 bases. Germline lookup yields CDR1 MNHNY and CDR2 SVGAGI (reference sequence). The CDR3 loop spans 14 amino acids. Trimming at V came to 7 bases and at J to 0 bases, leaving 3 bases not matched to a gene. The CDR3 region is CASTQREAKNIQYF. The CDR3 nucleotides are TGTGCCAGCACCCAGCGGGAAGCCAAAAACATTCAGTACTTC.

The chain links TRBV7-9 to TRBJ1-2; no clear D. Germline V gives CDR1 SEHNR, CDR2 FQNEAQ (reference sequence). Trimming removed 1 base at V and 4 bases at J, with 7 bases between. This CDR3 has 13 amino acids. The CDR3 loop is CASSLVGGYGYTF. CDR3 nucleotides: TGTGCCAGCAGCTTAGTGGGAGGCTATGGCTACACCTTC.

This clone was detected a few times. The CDR3 DNA reads as TGTGCCGGGAACCGGGGGCAAAGCACAGATACGCAGTATTTT. Amino acids: CAGNRGQSTDTQYF. The V and J genes are TRBV7-9 and TRBJ2-3; D might be TRBD1 or TRBD2, each matching 6 bases. The V gene's germline CDR1 is SEHNR and CDR2 FQNEAQ (reference sequence). V lost 11 bases, J lost 0 bases, and 15 bases lay in between. This CDR3 spans 14 amino acids. Filled out from reference TRBV7-9 and TRBJ2-3, the complete variable domain reads DTGVSQNPRHKITKRGQNVTFRCDPISEHNRLYWYRQTLGQGPEFLTYFQNEAQLEKSRLLSDRFSAERPKGSFSTLEIQRTEQGDSAMYLCAGNRGQSTDTQYFGPGTRLTVL.

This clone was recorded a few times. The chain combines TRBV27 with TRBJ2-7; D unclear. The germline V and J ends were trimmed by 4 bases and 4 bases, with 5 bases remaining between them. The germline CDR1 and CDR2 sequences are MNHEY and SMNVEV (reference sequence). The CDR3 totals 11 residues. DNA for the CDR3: TGTGCCAGCAGTTCACAATACGAGCAGTACTTC. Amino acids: CASSSQYEQYF.